The text below deals with one T cell receptor beta chain. Each CDR3 protein is one row after TCRdb ran MiXCR on the RT-PCR reads. The sample records 500,000 or so distinct CDR3 sequences, about 15% being singletons. These data come from a study of response to subunit inactivated influenza vaccine. Deletions cut 6 bases from V and 4 bases from J, with 15 bases between. The germline CDR1 and CDR2 sequences are SQVTM and ANQGSEA. This CDR3 region has 13 residues. This chain joins TRBV29-1 and TRBJ1-1; TRBD1 might be the D (5 bases). Sequencing used CD4+ T cells sorted from PBMCs, obtained around 25 months after vaccination. The clonotype originates from a man aged 45 to 75 who received an inactivated influenza vaccine. The CDR3: CSVQKGGGTEAFF. CDR3 DNA: TGCAGCGTACAAAAGGGTGGGGGCACTGAAGCTTTCTTT. The variable domain in full, with the rest retrieved from reference TRBV29-1 and TRBJ1-1, is SAVISQKPSRDICQRGTSLTIQCQVDSQVTMMFWYRQQPGQSLTLIATANQGSEATYESGFVIDKFPISRPNLTFSTLTVSNMSPEDSSIYLCSVQKGGGTEAFFGQGTRLTVV.